This T cell receptor (beta chain) was obtained from a study of cytomegalovirus exposure and HLA in healthy donors. On the study more broadly: In an earlier analysis, 95 million to 130 million unique TCR beta sequences were found from some 180 million T cells.

Germline CDR1 is MNHEY and CDR2 is SVGAGI. Trimming cost V 5 bases and J 10 bases; bases outside gene matches: 4. The CDR3 covers 12 residues. Regarding the study as a whole: One later analysis reportedly identified an Asian-associated ancestry cluster that showed fewer N-insertions than the approximately 670-donor mean. Later analysis identified over 15,000 TCR beta sequences associated with HLA alleles, using a false discovery rate threshold of 0.05. TCR beta V- and J-gene trimming was later associated with a missense DCLRE1C variant.

Use of 60 Vbeta and 13 Jbeta primers characterized the PCR. Clones were sequenced by immunoSEQ multiplex PCR, and TCRdb holds only the in-frame ones, with some missing. The sample contains around 100,000 clones, 65% to 75% of which appear only once. Worth noting for this clone: Antigen specificity is unknown.

This clonotype was obtained from a young man in good health and CMV-seropositive. The specimen sequenced was PBMCs. V is TRBV6-5 and J is TRBJ1-4; the match to TRBD1 covers 7 bases. CDR3 DNA sequence: TGTGCCAGCAGTAAGGACAGGCGAAAACTGTTTTTT. It is translated as CASSKDRRKLFF.